This TCR beta chain derives from a study of blood T cells in healthy people across ages. Primed by a sample-barcoded 5' primer and a J-beta primer mix, a second PCR proceeded for 7 to 11 cycles. TCRdb independently ran MiXCR on the 5' RACE reads; one entry per CDR3 protein. The sample yields 1.4 million or so distinct CDR3 sequences, roughly 43% seen once. Germline CDR1 is MNHEY and CDR2 is SMNVEV (reference sequence). Trimming removed 8 bases from V and 5 bases from J, with 18 bases in between. The CDR3 totals 14 residues. The TCR was taken from a woman aged 18-30 years in good health. This chain links TRBV27 with TRBJ1-1, with D possibly being TRBD1 (6 bases). The material sequenced was blood. The CDR3 coding sequence is TGTGCCAGCCTCGGAGTGTTACAGGGAACTGAAGCTTTCTTT. Translation: CASLGVLQGTEAFF.